These 2 T cell receptor beta chains were all obtained from the same sample, sequenced in a study of blood T cell repertoires in COVID-19. Generated by immunoSEQ multiplex PCR, the TCRdb table keeps only in-frame clones and is missing some. The table includes approximately 90,000 clones, 70% to 85% detected once. The sample consisted of peripheral blood. The receptors were sampled from a human donor in a cohort sampled during active COVID-19.

V and J are TRBV5-4 and TRBJ2-5; 7 nucleotides line up with TRBD2. This CDR3 has 14 residues. Trimming removed 0 bases from V and 5 bases from J; junction bases left unmatched: 4. Germline CDR1 and CDR2: SGHNT and YYREEE (reference sequence). The CDR3 loop reads CASSLEREPETQYF. The CDR3 bases are TGTGCCAGCAGCTTGGAGCGGGAACCGGAGACCCAGTACTTC.

This sequence joins TRBV29-1 and TRBJ1-3; tentatively, D is TRBD1 (6 bases). Germline CDR1 is SQVTM and CDR2 is ANQGSEA. This CDR3 spans 12 amino acids. Trimming stripped 7 bases from V and 1 base from J, with 8 bases between. CDR3: CSADSSGNTIYF. CDR3 DNA sequence: TGCAGCGCGGACAGTTCTGGAAACACCATATATTTT.